This T cell receptor (beta chain) was profiled in a study of T cell responses to AZD1222 COVID-19 vaccine. Whole-study findings and limits: Dominant at 160-218 and 743-854, vaccine-associated CD4 TCRs also spanned spike. Targets within unmutated variant regions were reportedly found for nearly half of spike-specific TCRs. Most donors were white British, females outnumbered males, and clonal diversity was possibly underestimated.

Remarks on this clone: The target antigen is unknown.

Second-dose intervals near 4 or 12 weeks were combined. Using immunoSEQ multiplex PCR, the repertoire was profiled, and TCRdb retains in-frame clones only, with some absent. The sample includes some 190,000 clones, around 90% of them seen just once. The ends were cut back, 5 bases at V and 2 bases at J, with 19 bases in the middle. CDR3 length: 16 residues. Germline lookup yields CDR1 SEHNR and CDR2 FQNEAQ (reference sequence). V usage is TRBV7-9 and J usage is TRBJ2-7, with D hard to call. The source of this sequence is an adult who received the AZD1222 COVID-19 vaccine. The sample consisted of peripheral blood, taken 28 days after the second AZD1222 dose. The CDR3 DNA reads as TGTGCCAGCAGCCCTGGGTCGGCAGACCCGACCTACGAGCAGTACTTC. Its protein product is CASSPGSADPTYEQYF. Full variable domain (missing parts from reference TRBV7-9 and TRBJ2-7): DTGVSQNPRHKITKRGQNVTFRCDPISEHNRLYWYRQTLGQGPEFLTYFQNEAQLEKSRLLSDRFSAERPKGSFSTLEIQRTEQGDSAMYLCASSPGSADPTYEQYFGPGTRLTVT.